Listed below are T cell receptor beta chains from one sample, sequenced in a study of identical twins. TCRdb analysed the 5' RACE reads with MiXCR anew, one entry per CDR3 protein. This table has some 500,000 distinct CDR3 sequences, about 20% appearing once. The data also belong to a second study, concerning T cells expressing NK-cell markers.

Sequencing was performed on CD4+ T cells sorted from blood. The receptors were gathered from a woman between 18 and 30 years old in good health. Both conserved end residues are part of each CDR3. The D gene is left open where the match is weak. The size entry is marked missing in some rows and otherwise reads once, few, many or a size class.

>TRBJ2-5|TRBV20-1|-|-
TGCAGTGCTGTAGGGGCTGCAGAGACCCAGTACTTC
CSAVGAAETQYF
>TRBJ2-1|TRBV4-3|-|TRBD2
TGCGCCAGCAGCCTTTCCGGGACTAGCGTTCTAAGCTCCTACAATGAGCAGTTCTTC
CASSLSGTSVLSSYNEQFF
>TRBJ2-5|TRBV29-1|-|TRBD2
TGCAGCGTTGATAGGGAGGGGACCCAGTACTTC
CSVDREGTQYF
>TRBJ2-7|TRBV6-1|few|-
TGTGCCAGCAGCCGCCTCTGGGGGACCTACGAGCAGTACTTC
CASSRLWGTYEQYF
>TRBJ1-1|TRBV18|few|TRBD1
TGTGCCAGCTCACCATACGGGCAGGGGGGCAGAAACACTGAAGCTTTCTTT
CASSPYGQGGRNTEAFF
>TRBJ1-2|TRBV7-2|-|-
TGTGCCAGCAGCTTAGCGACCACAGGGTACTATGGCTACACCTTC
CASSLATTGYYGYTF
>TRBJ2-7|TRBV2|-|TRBD2
TGTGCCAGCAGTGAAATGGGTCAGGCGGGGGCCTACGAGCAGTACTTC
CASSEMGQAGAYEQYF
>TRBJ1-5|TRBV6-1|few|TRBD1
TGTGCCAGCTTCGGACAGGGGAGCAATCAGCCCCAGCATTTT
CASFGQGSNQPQHF
>TRBJ2-3|TRBV12-3/TRBV12-4|-|-
TGTGCCAGCAGTTATACCCCTAAAGATACGCAGTATTTT
CASSYTPKDTQYF
>TRBJ1-3|TRBV5-4|-|-
TGTGCCAGCAGCTTGGGAGGGGACCGCCGTAGGTCTGGAAACACCATATATTTT
CASSLGGDRRRSGNTIYF
>TRBJ2-3|TRBV6-1|-|TRBD2
TGTGCCAGCACTATCCTAGCGGGAGGTGGAGATACGCAGTATTTT
CASTILAGGGDTQYF
>TRBJ2-2|TRBV7-8|-|TRBD2
TGTGCCAGCAAGCGGGAGCCCTACCGGGGGGAGCTGTTTTTT
CASKREPYRGELFF
>TRBJ1-2|TRBV5-1|-|TRBD1
TGCGCCAGCAGCTCCACTCCTATGACAGGGTCGACCTATGGCTACACCTTC
CASSSTPMTGSTYGYTF
>TRBJ2-1|TRBV20-1|-|TRBD2
TGCAGTGCTATGACTAGCGATGAGCAGTTCTTC
CSAMTSDEQFF
>TRBJ2-1|TRBV9|-|-
TGTGCCAGCAGCGTAAAATCACAGATTTTAAGCCATGAGCAGTTCTTC
CASSVKSQILSHEQFF
>TRBJ1-2|TRBV12-3/TRBV12-4|-|-
TGTGCCAGCAGCCAGATTAACTATGGCTACACCTTC
CASSQINYGYTF
>TRBJ2-3|TRBV20-1|-|TRBD2
TGCAGTGCCCCCTTAGCGGGAAGGAACACAGATACGCAGTATTTT
CSAPLAGRNTDTQYF
>TRBJ2-1|TRBV12-3/TRBV12-4|-|-
TGTGCCAGCAGTTTAGCGACGGGGGGCGAGCAGTTCTTC
CASSLATGGEQFF
>TRBJ2-5|TRBV20-1|few|-
TGCAGTGCTAGCAGGGGGGAGGAGACCCAGTACTTC
CSASRGEETQYF
>TRBJ1-1|TRBV29-1|few|TRBD1
TGCAGCGTTCGGGCGGGTAACAGGGGGCGCGCAACTGAAGCTTTCTTT
CSVRAGNRGRATEAFF
>TRBJ2-3|TRBV30|-|TRBD1
TGTGCCTCGGACAGGGGACGAAAAACAGATACGCAGTATTTT
CASDRGRKTDTQYF
>TRBJ2-3|TRBV29-1|few|TRBD2
TGCAGCGTACTAGCGGGAGTGATAGGGAGCACAGATACGCAGTATTTT
CSVLAGVIGSTDTQYF
>TRBJ1-1|TRBV9|few|TRBD1
TGTGCCAGCAGTAGGGAACAGGGGGCGCGAGGTGAAGCTTTCTTT
CASSREQGARGEAFF
>TRBJ2-2|TRBV29-1|-|TRBD2
TGCAGCGGGGGACTAGCGGCCGGGGAGCTGTTTTTT
CSGGLAAGELFF
>TRBJ2-3|TRBV20-1|few|-
TGCAGTGCTGTGCCGGGGGCCGGTTTTGGTACGCAGTATTTT
CSAVPGAGFGTQYF
>TRBJ1-2|TRBV20-1|few|TRBD1
TGCAGTGCTAAGGGACAGGGAAATGGCTACACCTTC
CSAKGQGNGYTF
>TRBJ1-3|TRBV5-6|few|-
TGTGCCAGCAGCCTTGGTTACTCTGGAAACACCATATATTTT
CASSLGYSGNTIYF
>TRBJ1-2|TRBV9|-|-
TGTGCCAGCAGCGTAGCTACCGGGACTAACTATGGCTACACCTTC
CASSVATGTNYGYTF
>TRBJ2-7|TRBV20-1|-|-
TGCAGTGCGCGACTAGTCGCCGCCTACGAGCAGTACTTC
CSARLVAAYEQYF
>TRBJ2-7|TRBV9|-|TRBD2
TGTGCCAGCAGCGTATCACCCGGCGCTAGCGGGAGGGACGAGCAGTACTTC
CASSVSPGASGRDEQYF
>TRBJ2-1|TRBV18|-|TRBD1
TGTGCCAGCTCACGGGGACAGATTTACAATGAGCAGTTCTTC
CASSRGQIYNEQFF
>TRBJ1-2|TRBV6-6|-|-
TGTGCCAGCAGTCGAGACGGCCTCTATGGCTACACCTTC
CASSRDGLYGYTF
>TRBJ2-1|TRBV29-1|many|-
TGCAGCGTAGGAAGAGGGGCCTTACAGTTCTTC
CSVGRGALQFF
>TRBJ2-1|TRBV7-2|-|-
TGTGCCAGCAGTAACGCCCCTTCCTACAATGAGCAGTTCTTC
CASSNAPSYNEQFF
>TRBJ2-1|TRBV20-1|-|-
TGCAGTGCTGCAGGAATATACAATGAGCAGTTCTTC
CSAAGIYNEQFF
>TRBJ2-3|TRBV6-4|-|-
TGTGCCAGCAGTGGGACAGCCTGGGGGGCAGATACGCAGTATTTT
CASSGTAWGADTQYF
>TRBJ2-1|TRBV6-2/TRBV6-3|few|-
TGTGCCAGCAACTCGCCCTCCTACAATGAGCAGTTCTTC
CASNSPSYNEQFF
>TRBJ1-6|TRBV5-1|-|-
TGCGCCAGCGGAACAGGCAATTCACCCCTCCACTTT
CASGTGNSPLHF
>TRBJ2-3|TRBV2|-|-
TGTGCCAGCAGTGTGAATGGGGCTGATACGCAGTATTTT
CASSVNGADTQYF
>TRBJ2-3|TRBV6-2/TRBV6-3|few|TRBD1
TGTGCCAGCCAGGGACAGGGAGTGGCAGATACGCAGTATTTT
CASQGQGVADTQYF
>TRBJ2-4|TRBV10-2|-|TRBD2
TGCGCCAGCAGTCCACGACTAGCGGGAGGATGGGCCAAAAACATTCAGTACTTC
CASSPRLAGGWAKNIQYF
>TRBJ2-3|TRBV20-1|-|-
TGCAGTGCCTGGGACTCGCACACAGATACGCAGTATTTT
CSAWDSHTDTQYF
>TRBJ2-5|TRBV18|-|-
TGTGCCAGCTCACTGGGTGGGTCGGAGACCCAGTACTTC
CASSLGGSETQYF
>TRBJ2-3|TRBV9|-|-
TGTGCCAGCAGCGCCCAGGGGCTTGGCACAGATACGCAGTATTTT
CASSAQGLGTDTQYF
>TRBJ2-1|TRBV9|-|TRBD1
TGTGCCAGCAGTCGACAGGGGGCCTCCTACAATGAGCAGTTCTTC
CASSRQGASYNEQFF
>TRBJ1-2|TRBV12-3/TRBV12-4|few|TRBD1
TGTGCCAGCACCGGGACAGTCTATGGCTACACCTTC
CASTGTVYGYTF
>TRBJ2-4|TRBV7-9|many|-
TGTGCCAGCAGCCCCTCGCGGGGAGCCAAAAACATTCAGTACTTC
CASSPSRGAKNIQYF
>TRBJ2-3|TRBV6-1|-|-
TGTGCCAGCAGTGCCAAACCGGGACGGAGCACAGATACGCAGTATTTT
CASSAKPGRSTDTQYF
>TRBJ2-2|TRBV3-1|few|-
TGTGCCAGCAGTCAGGGGGAGCTGTTTTTT
CASSQGELFF
>TRBJ2-1|TRBV12-3/TRBV12-4|few|TRBD2
TGTGCCAGCAGGGGACTAGCGGGGGCTCAATCCTACAATGAGCAGTTCTTC
CASRGLAGAQSYNEQFF